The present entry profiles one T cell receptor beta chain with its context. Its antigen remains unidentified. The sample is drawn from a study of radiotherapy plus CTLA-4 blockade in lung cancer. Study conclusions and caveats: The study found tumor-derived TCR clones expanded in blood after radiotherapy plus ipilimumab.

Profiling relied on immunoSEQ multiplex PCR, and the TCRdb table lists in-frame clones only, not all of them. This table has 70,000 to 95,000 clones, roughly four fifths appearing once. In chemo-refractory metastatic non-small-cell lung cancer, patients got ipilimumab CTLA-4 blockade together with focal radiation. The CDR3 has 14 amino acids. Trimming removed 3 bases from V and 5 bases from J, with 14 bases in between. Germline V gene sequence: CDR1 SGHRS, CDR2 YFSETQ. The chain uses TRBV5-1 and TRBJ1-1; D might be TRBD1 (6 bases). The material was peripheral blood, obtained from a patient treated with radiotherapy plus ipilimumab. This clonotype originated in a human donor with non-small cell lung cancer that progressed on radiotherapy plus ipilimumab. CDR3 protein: CASSSSGGWTEAFF. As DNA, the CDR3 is TGCGCCAGCAGCTCGTCTGGGGGCTGGACTGAAGCTTTCTTT.